The rows below give T cell receptor beta chains drawn from one sample of a study of blood T cell repertoires in COVID-19. Sequencing used immunoSEQ multiplex PCR; TCRdb keeps in-frame clones, though not all of them. Of 9,000 to 13,000 clones listed, around 85% are singletons. The sample consisted of peripheral blood. These receptor sequences come from a man in his sixties or seventies with active COVID-19. CDR3s include the opening cysteine and the closing phenylalanine or tryptophan. A D gene is named only where the DNA matches it firmly. Size is omitted from some rows. Given values are once, few, many or a class for expanded clones.

j_call: TRBJ2-7
d_call: -
v_call: TRBV6-2/TRBV6-3
clone_size: -
cdr3_aa: CASSLGYEQYF
cdr3_nt: TGTGCCAGCAGTCTCGGCTACGAGCAGTACTTC

j_call: TRBJ2-5
d_call: -
v_call: TRBV7-7
clone_size: -
cdr3_aa: CASSVRRGETQYF
cdr3_nt: TGTGCCAGCAGCGTTCGCCGAGGAGAGACCCAGTACTTC

j_call: TRBJ1-2
d_call: TRBD1
v_call: TRBV7-2
clone_size: -
cdr3_aa: CASSRTGVNYGYTF
cdr3_nt: TGTGCCAGCAGCCGGACAGGGGTTAACTATGGCTACACCTTC

j_call: TRBJ2-7
d_call: -
v_call: TRBV20-1
clone_size: -
cdr3_aa: CSASRQDSYEQYF
cdr3_nt: TGCAGTGCTAGTCGACAGGACTCCTACGAGCAGTACTTC

j_call: TRBJ2-3
d_call: -
v_call: TRBV2
clone_size: -
cdr3_aa: CASSEGVVLVRNTDTQYF
cdr3_nt: TGTGCCAGCAGTGAAGGAGTAGTGTTGGTCAGGAACACAGATACGCAGTATTTT

j_call: TRBJ2-3
d_call: TRBD2
v_call: TRBV27
clone_size: -
cdr3_aa: CASSLMGTGLRTDTQYF
cdr3_nt: TGTGCCAGCAGTTTAATGGGTACGGGACTACGCACAGATACGCAGTATTTT

j_call: TRBJ2-7
d_call: TRBD1
v_call: TRBV4-2
clone_size: -
cdr3_aa: CASSHDKGGNEQYF
cdr3_nt: TGTGCCAGCAGCCATGATAAAGGGGGCAACGAGCAGTACTTC

j_call: TRBJ2-2
d_call: -
v_call: TRBV3-1/TRBV3-2
clone_size: -
cdr3_aa: CASSKRSSANTGELFF
cdr3_nt: TGTGCCAGCAGCAAACGGTCCAGCGCGAACACCGGGGAGCTGTTTTTT

j_call: TRBJ2-5
d_call: TRBD1
v_call: TRBV7-2
clone_size: -
cdr3_aa: CASSADRGVRPETQYF
cdr3_nt: TGTGCCAGCAGCGCAGACAGGGGAGTTCGGCCAGAGACCCAGTACTTC

j_call: TRBJ2-2
d_call: -
v_call: TRBV11-3
clone_size: few
cdr3_aa: CASSSLGELFF
cdr3_nt: TGTGCCAGCAGCTCATTGGGGGAGCTGTTTTTT

j_call: TRBJ2-7
d_call: -
v_call: TRBV7-9
clone_size: -
cdr3_aa: CASSSPEAGAYEQYF
cdr3_nt: TGTGCCAGCAGCTCCCCAGAGGCAGGGGCCTACGAGCAGTACTTC

j_call: TRBJ2-5
d_call: TRBD2
v_call: TRBV4-3
clone_size: -
cdr3_aa: CASSQDRGGGEETQYF
cdr3_nt: TGCGCCAGCAGCCAAGATAGGGGCGGGGGGGAGGAGACCCAGTACTTC

j_call: TRBJ2-7
d_call: TRBD2
v_call: TRBV7-9
clone_size: -
cdr3_aa: CASSGLAGGRYEQYF
cdr3_nt: TGTGCCAGCAGCGGACTAGCGGGGGGTAGGTACGAGCAGTACTTC

j_call: TRBJ1-2
d_call: TRBD1
v_call: TRBV6-6
clone_size: -
cdr3_aa: CASSYDRGPGYTF
cdr3_nt: TGTGCCAGCAGTTACGACAGGGGTCCTGGCTACACCTTC

j_call: TRBJ2-7
d_call: -
v_call: TRBV5-4
clone_size: once
cdr3_aa: CASSLDRLYEQYF
cdr3_nt: TGTGCCAGCAGCTTGGACAGGTTATACGAGCAGTACTTC

j_call: TRBJ2-5
d_call: TRBD2
v_call: TRBV5-4
clone_size: -
cdr3_aa: CASRRGGGETQYF
cdr3_nt: TGTGCCAGCCGACGGGGGGGTGGAGAGACCCAGTACTTC

j_call: TRBJ2-5
d_call: -
v_call: TRBV10-2
clone_size: -
cdr3_aa: CASTRSFAQETQYF
cdr3_nt: TGCGCCAGCACTAGGTCCTTTGCCCAAGAGACCCAGTACTTC

j_call: TRBJ2-2
d_call: TRBD1
v_call: TRBV6-7
clone_size: few
cdr3_aa: CASSPSGTGGTGELFF
cdr3_nt: TGTGCCAGCAGTCCCTCCGGGACAGGGGGGACCGGGGAGCTGTTTTTT

j_call: TRBJ2-1
d_call: TRBD2
v_call: TRBV2
clone_size: -
cdr3_aa: CASRGHRGGTYNEQFF
cdr3_nt: TGTGCCAGCAGGGGTCATCGGGGGGGCACCTACAATGAGCAGTTCTTC

j_call: TRBJ2-7
d_call: TRBD1
v_call: TRBV7-2
clone_size: -
cdr3_aa: CASSPRTGLEQYF
cdr3_nt: TGTGCCAGCAGCCCCAGGACAGGCTTAGAGCAGTACTTC

j_call: TRBJ2-7
d_call: -
v_call: TRBV2
clone_size: -
cdr3_aa: CASSVRGVSSYEQYF
cdr3_nt: TGTGCCAGCAGTGTCCGCGGGGTTAGCTCCTACGAGCAGTACTTC

j_call: TRBJ2-7
d_call: TRBD1
v_call: TRBV23-1
clone_size: -
cdr3_aa: CASSQSTGGSYEQYF
cdr3_nt: TGCGCCAGCAGTCAATCAACAGGGGGCTCCTACGAGCAGTACTTC

j_call: TRBJ1-3
d_call: -
v_call: TRBV10-3
clone_size: -
cdr3_aa: CAISDGLTSSGNTIYF
cdr3_nt: TGTGCCATCAGTGACGGACTCACGAGCTCTGGAAACACCATATATTTT

j_call: TRBJ2-1
d_call: TRBD1
v_call: TRBV9
clone_size: -
cdr3_aa: CASSGSFATGDLMAYNEQFF
cdr3_nt: TGTGCCAGCAGCGGCTCTTTTGCGACAGGGGACCTAATGGCCTACAATGAGCAGTTCTTC

j_call: TRBJ2-1
d_call: TRBD2
v_call: TRBV6-2/TRBV6-3
clone_size: -
cdr3_aa: CASSYSTSGAQMDEQFF
cdr3_nt: TGTGCCAGCAGTTACTCGACTAGCGGGGCTCAGATGGATGAGCAGTTCTTC

j_call: TRBJ1-6
d_call: TRBD1
v_call: TRBV6-5
clone_size: -
cdr3_aa: CASSRGTGPNSPLHF
cdr3_nt: TGTGCCAGCAGTAGGGGGACAGGCCCTAATTCACCCCTCCACTTT

j_call: TRBJ1-3
d_call: -
v_call: TRBV7-2
clone_size: -
cdr3_aa: CASTPPAEEGNTIYF
cdr3_nt: TGTGCCAGCACCCCGCCCGCGGAGGAGGGAAACACCATATATTTT